These 6 T cell receptor beta chains originate from one sample sequenced in a study of T cell changes during pregnancy in multiple sclerosis (dated by TCRdb to between 2019 and 2020). The library relied on the immunoSEQ multiplex PCR assay. Held by TCRdb, this immuneACCESS table contains in-frame sequences only and omits some clones. Under half of the omission traces to an unresolved V gene where checked; the cause of the rest is unknown. Within this sample are almost 50,000 clones, with about 91% of them counted one time only. The ten largest clones capture 10% of the sample. The sample here was CD8+ T cells from peripheral blood mononuclear cells, taken after pregnancy. These receptor sequences come from a female donor with multiple sclerosis, enrolled in a pregnancy study.

CDR3 coding DNA: TGTGCCAGCAGCTTTCATATCGGGGGGGGCTCCTACAATGAGCAGTTCTTC. Translating gives CASSFHIGGGSYNEQFF. V usage is TRBV5-5 and J usage is TRBJ2-1; the match to TRBD2 covers 8 bases. The V and J ends lost 2 bases and 0 bases, in that order; junction bases with no gene match: 7. Germline values: CDR1 SGHKS, CDR2 YYEKEE (reference sequence). CDR3 length: 17 amino acids.

The DNA for the CDR3 is TGTGCCAGCATAGGGGGGGGCTGGACCGGGGAGCTGTTTTTT. It codes for CASIGGGWTGELFF. The chain uses TRBV2 and TRBJ2-2; D possibly corresponds to TRBD2 (7 bases). Germline CDR1 reads SNHLY; CDR2 reads FYNNEI. Between the trimmed V and J ends, which lost 7 bases and 5 bases, there was a span of 14 bases. The CDR3 runs to 14 residues.

This chain connects TRBV5-1 to TRBJ2-7; 12 nucleotides line up with TRBD2. CDR1 and CDR2 (germline): SGHRS, YFSETQ. The CDR3 has 16 amino acids. Germline trimming cut 4 bases from V and 0 bases from J; bases unmatched to any gene: 5. This CDR3 reads CASSLGLAGNSYEQYF. The CDR3 DNA follows: TGCGCCAGCAGCCTCGGACTAGCGGGGAACTCCTACGAGCAGTACTTC.

The genes are TRBV19 and TRBJ2-5; TRBD2 matches at 14 bases. This CDR3 is built from 18 residues. V was pared by 6 bases and J by 4 bases, with 13 bases of the junction left unmatched. CDR1 is LNHDA and CDR2 is SQIVND in the germline V gene (reference sequence). Written as DNA, the CDR3 is TGTGCCAGTAGCGATTACCAGACTAGCGGGGGGGCAGTAGAGACCCAGTACTTC. Translating it yields CASSDYQTSGGAVETQYF.

This chain connects TRBV27 to TRBJ1-5; unclear D gene. The CDR3 is 15 residues long. The V end was cut by 6 bases, the J end by 3 bases, with 15 bases between. CDR1 is MNHEY and CDR2 is SMNVEV in the germline V gene (reference sequence). CDR3 protein: CASRGGPGPNQPQHF. In nucleotides, the CDR3 is TGTGCCAGCAGGGGAGGACCCGGGCCCAATCAGCCCCAGCATTTT.

This chain links TRBV5-6 with TRBJ1-2, with 11 positions matching TRBD1. The CDR3 length is 14 residues. V was pared by 6 bases and J by 7 bases, with 8 bases of the junction left unmatched. Per germline, CDR1 SGHDT and CDR2 YYEEEE. Here the CDR3 DNA reads TGTGCCAGCAAGCTTGGGACAGGGGGAGGTGGCTACACCTTC. Translated: CASKLGTGGGGYTF.